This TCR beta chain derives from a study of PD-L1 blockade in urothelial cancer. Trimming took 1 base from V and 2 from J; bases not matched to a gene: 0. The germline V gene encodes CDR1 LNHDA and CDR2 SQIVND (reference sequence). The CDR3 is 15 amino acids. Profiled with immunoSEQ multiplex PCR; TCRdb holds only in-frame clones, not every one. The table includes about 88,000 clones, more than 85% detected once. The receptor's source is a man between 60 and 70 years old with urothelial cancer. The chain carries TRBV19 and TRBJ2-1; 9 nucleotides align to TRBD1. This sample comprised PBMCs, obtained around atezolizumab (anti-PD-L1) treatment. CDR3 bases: TGTGCCAGTAGTATAGGGACAGGGGCCTACAATGAGCAGTTCTTC. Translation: CASSIGTGAYNEQFF.